These 21 T cell receptor beta chains were all obtained from the same sample, sequenced in a study of CD8 T cells in ankylosing spondylitis. Overall study results and limits: A motif of 7 or 8 highly homologous TCR beta variants was seen as apparently characteristic of ankylosing spondylitis blood.

Each CDR3 protein gets one entry after TCRdb re-called the 5' RACE reads with MiXCR. Found here are about 400,000 distinct CDR3 sequences, 20% to 25% of them singletons; the top ten hold about 15%. Antigen specificity for these receptors is unknown. The material sequenced was blood, either unsorted or a sorted T cell fraction (not recorded which). These receptors were collected from a male donor with ankylosing spondylitis.

The rearrangement joins TRBV28 to TRBJ2-3; D is ambiguous. CDR3 length: 12 amino acids. Trimming removed 10 bases at V and 5 bases at J, with 13 bases between. CDR1 is MDHEN and CDR2 is SYDVKM in the germline V gene. The CDR3 DNA reads TGTGCCACCACAGTTTATCTAGATACGCAGTATTTT. Translating it yields CATTVYLDTQYF.

The chain couples TRBV14 to TRBJ2-2, with 7 nucleotides matching TRBD2. The germline gives CDR1 SGHDN, CDR2 FVKESK. CDR3 size: 15 residues. The J segment lost 5 bases and the V segment lost 2 bases, leaving 5 bases of the junction unmatched. The CDR3: CASSQWSAGTGELFF. The DNA for the CDR3 is TGTGCCAGCAGCCAATGGTCAGCGGGGACCGGGGAGCTGTTTTTT.

This clonotype was observed a few times. The chain carries TRBV12-3 or TRBV12-4 and TRBJ2-3, with D unresolved. The CDR3 length is 16 residues. The V end lost 2 bases, the J end lost 0 bases, and 12 bases lay between the germline ends. The CDR3 DNA is TGTGCCAGCAGTTTACGTCAACCGCGAAGCACAGATACGCAGTATTTT. This sequence encodes CASSLRQPRSTDTQYF.

J is TRBJ2-7 and V is TRBV6-1; TRBD2 matches 8 bases. This CDR3 contains 14 residues. Germline values: CDR1 MNHNS, CDR2 SASEGT. V was pared by 8 bases and J by 5 bases, with 11 bases of the junction left unmatched. The CDR3, as DNA: TGTGCCAGCGCGGGGGGAGCGGGAGTCCACGAGCAGTACTTC. Translating it yields CASAGGAGVHEQYF.

This clonotype has just a few counts. The V gene is TRBV9, the J gene TRBJ1-1; a possible D gene is TRBD1 (6 bases). The CDR3 totals 15 residues. Between the trimmed V and J ends, which lost 0 bases and 3 bases, there was a span of 12 bases. Germline CDR1 is SGDLS and CDR2 is YYNGEE. This CDR3 reads CASSVVSGDDTEAFF. CDR3 nucleotides: TGTGCCAGCAGCGTAGTGTCAGGGGACGACACTGAAGCTTTCTTT. The variable domain in full, completed from reference TRBV9 and TRBJ1-1, reads DSGVTQTPKHLITATGQRVTLRCSPRSGDLSVYWYQQSLDQGLQFLIQYYNGEERAKGNILERFSAQQFPDLHSELNLSSLELGDSALYFCASSVVSGDDTEAFFGQGTRLTVV.

This clonotype has just a few counts. This chain links TRBV7-8 with TRBJ2-3, with no clear D. The CDR3 is 12 residues long. Looked up from germline, CDR1 is SGHVS and CDR2 is FQNEAQ. Trimming took off 3 bases at V and 6 bases at J, with 7 bases between the two ends. The CDR3 DNA sequence: TGTGCCAGCAGCTTGGACGACGATACGCAGTATTTT. Translation: CASSLDDDTQYF. Based on the CDR3 plus reference TRBV7-8 and TRBJ2-3, the full variable domain is GAGVSQSPRYKVAKRGQDVALRCDPISGHVSLFWYQQALGQGPEFLTYFQNEAQLDKSGLPSDRFFAERPEGSVSTLKIQRTQQEDSAVYLCASSLDDDTQYFGPGTRLTVL.

The V gene is TRBV2, the J gene TRBJ2-2; TRBD2 matches at 8 bases. The CDR3 totals 16 residues. Unmatched junction bases numbered 10, after V lost 5 bases and J lost 5 bases. The germline V gene has CDR1 SNHLY and CDR2 FYNNEI. The CDR3 spells CASSLTGGGWTGELFF. The CDR3 nucleotides read TGTGCCAGCAGTCTAACGGGCGGGGGGTGGACCGGGGAGCTGTTTTTT. Combining the CDR3 with reference TRBV2 and TRBJ2-2 gives the whole variable domain EPEVTQTPSHQVTQMGQEVILRCVPISNHLYFYWYRQILGQKVEFLVSFYNNEISEKSEIFDDQFSVERPDGSNFTLKIRSTKLEDSAMYFCASSLTGGGWTGELFFGEGSRLTVL.

The rearrangement links TRBV24-1 to TRBJ2-3, with D possibly matching TRBD2 (6 bases). Germline CDR1 KGHDR, CDR2 SFDVKD. Deletions cut 5 bases from V and 2 bases from J, with 13 bases between. The CDR3 has 15 amino acids. In nucleotides, the CDR3 is TGTGCCACCAGTGGGCCCTCGGGAGCCACAGATACGCAGTATTTT. Its translation is CATSGPSGATDTQYF.

The rearrangement uses TRBV7-8 and TRBJ2-5; D is unresolved. CDR1 is SGHVS and CDR2 is FQNEAQ in the germline V gene. The CDR3 loop spans 16 amino acids. The V end was cut by 2 bases, the J end by 0 bases, with 13 bases between. The CDR3 DNA reads as TGTGCCAGCAGCTTATCGGGCCTAGGAAACCAAGAGACCCAGTACTTC. Protein: CASSLSGLGNQETQYF.

The genes are TRBV15 and TRBJ2-7, with 7 bases that match TRBD1. There are 16 residues in the CDR3. CDR1 is LNHNV, CDR2 YYDKDF, per germline (reference sequence). V lost 2 bases and J lost 0; bases outside the gene matches: 7. CDR3 bases: TGTGCCACCAGCAGATCTTCCGGGACAGTCTCCTACGAGCAGTACTTC. It is translated as CATSRSSGTVSYEQYF.

The chain uses TRBV11-2 and TRBJ2-5; maybe TRBD1 (6 bases). The CDR3 spans 14 residues. V lost 5 bases to trimming and J lost 4 bases, with 14 bases between them. The V gene's germline CDR1 is SGHAT and CDR2 FQNNGV. CDR3 residues: CASSTNLRGETQYF. As DNA, the CDR3 is TGTGCCAGCAGCACAAATCTCAGGGGAGAGACCCAGTACTTC.

The chain uses TRBV7-9 and TRBJ2-7; D gene unclear. Germline CDR1 reads SEHNR; CDR2 reads FQNEAQ (reference sequence). The CDR3 length is 12 residues. Deletions cut 5 bases from V and 12 bases from J, with 17 bases between. The CDR3, as DNA: TGTGCCAGCAGCCCCCGCACGGACGTTAGGTACTTC. Its translation: CASSPRTDVRYF.

The sample holds a few counts of this clonotype. The chain combines TRBV28 with TRBJ2-5, with D unresolved. Germline CDR1 reads MDHEN; CDR2 reads SYDVKM. The CDR3 is 13 residues long. The V end lost 2 bases, the J end lost 5 bases, and 9 bases lay between the germline ends. CDR3 DNA sequence: TGTGCCAGCAGTTTAGGAGTTCCGGAGACCCAGTACTTC. Its translation is CASSLGVPETQYF.

The sample holds a few counts of this clonotype. The chain is built from TRBV7-2 and TRBJ1-5, with D possibly matching TRBD1 (5 bases). CDR3 length equals 15 residues. The V gene lost 1 base and the J gene lost 7 bases, with 14 bases spanning the gap. CDR1 SGHTA and CDR2 FQGNSA come from the germline V gene. In DNA form, the CDR3 reads TGTGCCAGCAGCTTAGATTTGGGGGGTTTGCAGCCCCAGCATTTT. Its translation: CASSLDLGGLQPQHF.

This clonotype was found many times. This chain joins TRBV29-1 and TRBJ2-7; 9 nucleotides line up with TRBD2. V lost 1 base to trimming and J lost 3 bases; unmatched junction nucleotides: 4. Per the germline V gene, CDR1 is SQVTM and CDR2 is ANQGSEA. The CDR3 runs 14 residues. DNA for the CDR3: TGCAGCGTTGAAGGCCTAGCGGGATACTACGAGCAGTACTTC. It codes for CSVEGLAGYYEQYF.

This clonotype was observed a few times. CDR3 sequence reads: CSAEGLSLLTPYEQYF. The CDR3, as DNA: TGCAGTGCCGAGGGACTCTCACTGCTGACTCCCTACGAGCAGTACTTC. This sequence joins TRBV20-1 and TRBJ2-7; D may be TRBD2 (6 bases). V dropped 6 bases and J dropped 2 bases, with 23 bases sitting between them. The CDR3 covers 16 residues. Germline CDR1 and CDR2: DFQATT and SNEGSKA (reference sequence).

This clonotype was seen more than once but under ten times. The chain carries TRBV20-1 and TRBJ2-7; 9 positions agree with TRBD2. Germline V lookup: CDR1 DFQATT, CDR2 SNEGSKA (reference sequence). The CDR3 sequence is 15 residues long. Unmatched junction bases numbered 6, after V lost 1 base and J lost 2 bases. In DNA, the CDR3 is TGCAGTGCTAGAGCGTTTAGCGGGAGCCCCTACGAGCAGTACTTC. It translates to CSARAFSGSPYEQYF.

This chain links TRBV14 with TRBJ2-2, with TRBD2 identical over 8 bases. V shed 0 bases, J shed 6 bases, and the junction held 9 bases outside the gene matches. Germline lookup yields CDR1 SGHDN and CDR2 FVKESK. The CDR3 has 17 residues. The CDR3, as DNA: TGTGCCAGCAGCCAAGATCGGGGGGGACTGATCCCCGGGGAGCTGTTTTTT. The encoded protein is CASSQDRGGLIPGELFF.

V gene TRBV28 combines with J gene TRBJ1-2, with no clear D. This CDR3 is 12 amino acids long. V was pared by 5 bases and J by 8 bases, with 12 bases between. Germline V CDR1 and CDR2: MDHEN, SYDVKM. As DNA, the CDR3 is TGTGCCAGCAGTCGAGGCAGTCGGGGCTACACCTTC. This encodes CASSRGSRGYTF.

This clonotype came up a few times. The chain is built from TRBV29-1 and TRBJ2-5; possibly TRBD1 for D (6 bases). The CDR3 covers 13 residues. The germline gives CDR1 SQVTM, CDR2 ANQGSEA. The V gene lost 4 bases and the J gene lost 0 bases, with 9 bases spanning the gap. The CDR3 is CSVAGEDQETQYF. The CDR3 nucleotides are TGCAGCGTTGCAGGGGAAGACCAAGAGACCCAGTACTTC.

The chain joins TRBV7-9 to TRBJ2-7; TRBD2 matches 9 bases. This CDR3 comprises 15 residues. Germline V lookup: CDR1 SEHNR, CDR2 FQNEAQ (reference sequence). The V gene end was trimmed by 5 bases and the J gene end by 5 bases; junction bases not matched to a gene: 10. The CDR3: CASSEEVAGEHEQYF. CDR3 nucleotides: TGTGCCAGCAGCGAGGAGGTAGCGGGAGAACACGAGCAGTACTTC.